Each of the 13 T cell receptor beta chains below was sequenced from the same sample in a study of T cells after yellow fever vaccination. TCRdb re-analysed the 5' RACE reads in MiXCR, keeping a single row per CDR3 protein. The top ten clones hold about 16% of a sample with about 630,000 distinct CDR3 sequences, 9% to 15% of them seen once. The sequencing here drew on PBMCs, taken on the day of the yellow fever booster vaccination. These receptor sequences come from a man aged 25-40 years who received the YFV17D yellow fever vaccine.

This clonotype came up a few times. The rearrangement joins TRBV4-1 to TRBJ1-5, with D maybe TRBD1 (6 bases). V was trimmed by 4 bases and J by 6 bases, leaving 16 bases between them. The CDR3 runs to 15 residues. Germline CDR1 and CDR2: MGHRA and YSYEKL. The chain's CDR3 is CASSLGGGEGQPQHF. CDR3 in DNA: TGCGCCAGCAGCCTAGGCGGGGGCGAAGGTCAGCCCCAGCATTTT.

This clonotype was observed a few times. The chain joins TRBV20-1 to TRBJ2-7; the match to TRBD2 covers 11 bases. The germline V gene has CDR1 DFQATT and CDR2 SNEGSKA (reference sequence). This CDR3 region has 17 residues. V lost 6 bases and J lost 3; bases outside the gene matches: 16. The DNA for the CDR3 is TGCAGTGCGGGGGCACTAGCGGGAGTCGGGGCGGGCTACGAGCAGTACTTC. As protein: CSAGALAGVGAGYEQYF.

In its sample, this clonotype was seen a few times. This chain links TRBV29-1 with TRBJ1-1; D is perhaps TRBD1 (6 bases). Trimming stripped 6 bases from V and 4 bases from J, with 18 bases between. Germline V gene data show CDR1 as SQVTM and CDR2 as ANQGSEA. The CDR3 covers 14 residues. As DNA, the CDR3 is TGCAGCGTCCAATCGCATCCGGGGGCCACTGAAGCTTTCTTT. This encodes CSVQSHPGATEAFF.

This clonotype was recorded a few times. The genes are TRBV12-3 or TRBV12-4 and TRBJ1-5; no firm D call. Trimming cost V 6 bases and J 8 bases, with 20 bases left between them. CDR3 size: 15 residues. The CDR3 DNA is TGTGCCAGCAGGATCGGGTCATCCGGCTTGGAGCCCCAGCATTTT. It encodes CASRIGSSGLEPQHF.

Here the CDR3 DNA reads TGTGCCAGCAGTTACTCACGGGTTCAGGGTGGAAGTATGAACACTGAAGCTTTCTTT. Amino acid sequence: CASSYSRVQGGSMNTEAFF. The rearrangement links TRBV6-5 to TRBJ1-1, with D maybe TRBD1 (5 bases). Germline V gene data show CDR1 as MNHEY and CDR2 as SVGAGI. Between the trimmed V and J ends, which lost 0 bases and 0 bases, there was a span of 20 bases. The CDR3 consists of 19 residues.

The CDR3 region has the DNA TGTGCCAGCAGACGCGACCCATTCGAGAATGAAAAACTGTTTTTT. As protein: CASRRDPFENEKLFF. This chain links TRBV12-3 or TRBV12-4 with TRBJ1-4, with no clear D. Trimming removed 6 bases at V and 5 bases at J, with 16 bases between. The CDR3 is 15 residues long.

The chain couples TRBV5-6 to TRBJ2-3; 12 positions match TRBD2. This CDR3 is built from 16 residues. Trimming at V came to 3 bases and at J to 3 bases, leaving 5 bases not matched to a gene. Germline V gene sequence: CDR1 SGHDT, CDR2 YYEEEE. CDR3 bases: TGTGCCAGCAGCTGGGGACTAGCGGGTAGAACAGATACGCAGTATTTT. It codes for CASSWGLAGRTDTQYF.

This clonotype has only a few counts. The chain carries TRBV7-2 and TRBJ2-1; 9 bases align to TRBD2. In germline, CDR1 is SGHTA, CDR2 FQGNSA. The junction had 10 bases not matched to a gene; V was cut back by 5 bases and J by 8 bases. The CDR3 consists of 15 residues. CDR3 in DNA: TGTGCCAGCAGCCCACGCGCTAGCGGGAAAGATGAGCAGTTCTTC. Translating it yields CASSPRASGKDEQFF.

The chain recombines TRBV7-3 with TRBJ2-1; 10 bases align to TRBD1. The V gene end was trimmed by 1 base and the J gene end by 7 bases; junction bases not matched to a gene: 4. The CDR3 spans 15 residues. Per germline, CDR1 SGHTA and CDR2 FQGTGA. The CDR3: CASSLRGTGANEQFF. CDR3 nucleotides: TGTGCCAGCAGCTTAAGAGGGACAGGGGCGAATGAGCAGTTCTTC.

This chain connects TRBV5-1 to TRBJ2-7, with D perhaps TRBD1 or TRBD2 (5 bases each). Germline V gene data show CDR1 as SGHRS and CDR2 as YFSETQ. Trimming removed 3 bases at V and 0 bases at J, with 25 bases between. The CDR3 sequence is 19 residues long. The CDR3 sequence is CASSSRTIFGTDLSYEQYF. The CDR3 DNA sequence: TGCGCCAGCAGCTCGAGGACAATTTTCGGGACGGACCTCTCCTACGAGCAGTACTTC. The entire variable domain, with the rest obtained from reference TRBV5-1 and TRBJ2-7, is as follows: KAGVTQTPRYLIKTRGQQVTLSCSPISGHRSVSWYQQTPGQGLQFLFEYFSETQRNKGNFPGRFSGRQFSNSRSEMNVSTLELGDSALYLCASSSRTIFGTDLSYEQYFGPGTRLTVT.

This chain's CDR3 is CAWTPPAGIEQFF. The DNA of the CDR3 is TGTGCCTGGACCCCTCCTGCGGGAATTGAGCAGTTCTTC. The chain uses TRBV30 and TRBJ2-1; a possible D gene is TRBD2 (6 bases). The V gene lost 4 bases and the J gene lost 9 bases, with 16 bases spanning the gap. Germline values: CDR1 GTSNPN, CDR2 SVGIG (reference sequence). The CDR3 runs 13 residues.

This clonotype was counted a few times. The genes are TRBV19 and TRBJ2-7; D remains ambiguous. This CDR3 is built from 14 residues. The ends were cut back, 5 bases at V and 4 bases at J, with 15 bases in the middle. Germline assignment: CDR1 LNHDA and CDR2 SQIVND (reference sequence). The CDR3 DNA reads TGTGCCAGTAGTTTTCCCGGACGGCTTTACGAGCAGTACTTC. It is translated as CASSFPGRLYEQYF.

This clonotype was seen more than once but under ten times. The rearrangement links TRBV9 to TRBJ2-1; TRBD2 matches 8 bases. V was pared by 0 bases and J by 8 bases, with 7 bases of the junction left unmatched. Germline V lookup: CDR1 SGDLS, CDR2 YYNGEE. This CDR3 spans 15 amino acids. The CDR3 protein is CASSVAGGPLYEQFF. In DNA, the CDR3 is TGTGCCAGCAGCGTAGCGGGAGGGCCGTTGTATGAGCAGTTCTTC.